The 10 T cell receptor beta chains in this list originate from one sample, sequenced in a study of blood T cell repertoires in COVID-19. Data came from immunoSEQ multiplex PCR; TCRdb stores just in-frame clones and leaves some out. The profile shows under 250,000 clones, 92% of them singletons. Sequencing was carried out using peripheral blood. All receptors derive from a man aged 60 to 69 with COVID-19, enrolled during active disease.

This chain links TRBV10-3 with TRBJ1-5; 8 nucleotides align to TRBD1. The germline gives CDR1 ENHRY, CDR2 SYGVKD. Trimming cost V 3 bases and J 6 bases; bases outside gene matches: 4. CDR3 length: 14 residues. The CDR3 is CAISEQGGTQPQHF. CDR3 nucleotide sequence: TGTGCCATCAGTGAACAGGGGGGGACTCAGCCCCAGCATTTT.

The rearrangement joins TRBV5-1 to TRBJ2-3; 7 bases fit TRBD1. This CDR3 spans 14 amino acids. Trimming removed 1 base from V and 4 bases from J; junction bases left unmatched: 3. Germline lookup yields CDR1 SGHRS and CDR2 YFSETQ. Written as DNA, the CDR3 is TGCGCCAGCAGCTTGAGGACAGGCTCAGATACGCAGTATTTT. This encodes CASSLRTGSDTQYF.

The gene calls are TRBV7-9 and TRBJ2-7; D uncertain. CDR3 length equals 14 residues. Trimming left V 2 bases short and J 1 base short, with 9 bases between. From germline, CDR1 is SEHNR and CDR2 FQNEAQ (reference sequence). CDR3 in DNA: TGTGCCAGCAGCTTACGTGGCAGGTCCTACGAGCAGTACTTC. Amino acid sequence: CASSLRGRSYEQYF.

J is TRBJ2-2 and V is TRBV19, with D tentatively TRBD2 (6 bases). The CDR3 totals 16 residues. Trimming cost V 9 bases and J 0 bases, with 17 bases left between them. CDR1 is LNHDA, CDR2 SQIVND, per germline (reference sequence). The CDR3 nucleotides are TGTGCCAGCTCCCCAACTAGCAGCGCGAACACCGGGGAGCTGTTTTTT. Translated: CASSPTSSANTGELFF.

The rearrangement uses TRBV9 and TRBJ2-3; D gene unclear. Between the trimmed V and J ends, which lost 0 bases and 1 base, there was a span of 12 bases. The CDR3 sequence is 16 residues long. Germline loops: CDR1 SGDLS, CDR2 YYNGEE. The CDR3 DNA follows: TGTGCCAGCAGCGTAGGATTTCCAGTCGGCACAGATACGCAGTATTTT. This encodes CASSVGFPVGTDTQYF.

V gene TRBV4-1 combines with J gene TRBJ2-5, with a weak D call TRBD2 (5 bases). This CDR3 is built from 16 residues. V dropped 1 base and J dropped 4 bases, with 16 bases sitting between them. Germline V gene lookup returns CDR1 MGHRA and CDR2 YSYEKL. CDR3 loop: CASSQGSAASGETQYF. The CDR3 DNA is TGCGCCAGCAGCCAAGGTTCCGCAGCCAGCGGAGAGACCCAGTACTTC.

CDR3 region: CASSGTGTPGVQETQYF. Here the CDR3 DNA reads TGTGCCAGCAGCGGAACCGGGACACCAGGGGTACAAGAGACCCAGTACTTC. V is TRBV7-6 and J is TRBJ2-5, with D possibly matching TRBD1 (6 bases). Germline V gene data show CDR1 as SGHVS and CDR2 as FNYEAQ. Trimming shortened V by 5 bases and J by 2 bases, and 21 bases separated the two germline ends. This CDR3 comprises 17 residues.

The rearrangement links TRBV2 to TRBJ1-1; D uncertain. Germline CDR1 is SNHLY and CDR2 is FYNNEI. The CDR3 runs 13 residues. V shed 1 base and J shed 3 bases, with 6 bases lying between them. CDR3 sequence reads: CASSEGRYTEAFF. The CDR3 bases are TGTGCCAGCAGTGAAGGGAGATACACTGAAGCTTTCTTT.

J is TRBJ1-1 and V is TRBV27; no clear D gene. V dropped 4 bases and J dropped 1 base, with 13 bases sitting between them. CDR1 is MNHEY and CDR2 is SMNVEV in the germline V gene (reference sequence). This CDR3 spans 15 amino acids. The CDR3 spells CASSSAQAGNTEAFF. For the CDR3, the DNA is TGTGCCAGCAGTTCAGCCCAGGCCGGGAACACTGAAGCTTTCTTT.

In regard to this clone: At one end, the junction sequence differs from germline, possibly due to a read error. CDR3 loop: CASSLIQNSPLHF. CDR3 bases: TGTGCTAGCAGCTTAATTCAGAATTCACCCCTCCACTTT. V and J are TRBV7-7 and TRBJ1-6, with D unresolved. Germline loops: CDR1 SSHAT, CDR2 FNYEAQ (reference sequence). The CDR3 length is 13 residues.